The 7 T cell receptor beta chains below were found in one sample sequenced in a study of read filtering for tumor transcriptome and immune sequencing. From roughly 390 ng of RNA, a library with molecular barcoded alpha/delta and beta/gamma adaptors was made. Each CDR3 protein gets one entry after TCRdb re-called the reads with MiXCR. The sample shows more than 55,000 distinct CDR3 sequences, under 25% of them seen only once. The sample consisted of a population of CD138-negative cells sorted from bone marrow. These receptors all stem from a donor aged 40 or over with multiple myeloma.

CDR3: CSATREGRQNQPQHF. CDR3 DNA: TGCAGTGCTACGAGGGAGGGACGGCAGAATCAGCCCCAGCATTTT. The J gene is TRBJ1-5, the V gene TRBV20-1; perhaps TRBD1 as D (5 bases). Germline CDR1 DFQATT, CDR2 SNEGSKA (reference sequence). The CDR3 is 15 amino acids. V gave up 4 bases and J gave up 4 bases, with 17 bases separating them.

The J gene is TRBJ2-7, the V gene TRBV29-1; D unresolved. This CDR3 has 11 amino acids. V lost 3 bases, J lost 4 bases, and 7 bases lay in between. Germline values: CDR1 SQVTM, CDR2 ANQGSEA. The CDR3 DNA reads TGCAGCGTTGATATAGGTTACGAGCAGTACTTC. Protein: CSVDIGYEQYF.

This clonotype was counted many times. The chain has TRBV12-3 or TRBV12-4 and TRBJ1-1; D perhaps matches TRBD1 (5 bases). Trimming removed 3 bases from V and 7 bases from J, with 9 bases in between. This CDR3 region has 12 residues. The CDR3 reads CASSLYGGEAFF. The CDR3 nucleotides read TGTGCCAGCAGTTTGTATGGGGGTGAAGCTTTCTTT.

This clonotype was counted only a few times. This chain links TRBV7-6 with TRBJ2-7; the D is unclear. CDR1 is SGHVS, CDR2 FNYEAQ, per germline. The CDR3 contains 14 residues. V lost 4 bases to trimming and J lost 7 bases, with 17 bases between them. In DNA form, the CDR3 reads TGTGCCAGCAGCTCCCTAGATGACGCGAGGGAGCAGTACTTC. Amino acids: CASSSLDDAREQYF.

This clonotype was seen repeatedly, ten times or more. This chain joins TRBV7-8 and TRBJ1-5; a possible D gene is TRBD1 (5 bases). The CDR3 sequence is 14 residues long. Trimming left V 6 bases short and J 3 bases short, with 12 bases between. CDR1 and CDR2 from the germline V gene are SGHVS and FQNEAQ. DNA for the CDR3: TGTGCCAGCAGTCTCCGGGACTCCAATCAGCCCCAGCATTTT. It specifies CASSLRDSNQPQHF.

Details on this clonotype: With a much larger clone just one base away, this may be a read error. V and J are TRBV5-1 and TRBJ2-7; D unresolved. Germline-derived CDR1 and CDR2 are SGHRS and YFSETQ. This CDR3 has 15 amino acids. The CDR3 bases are TGCGCCAGCAACTTGGCGCCCACAGAGTCCTACGAGCAGTACTTC. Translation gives CASNLAPTESYEQYF.

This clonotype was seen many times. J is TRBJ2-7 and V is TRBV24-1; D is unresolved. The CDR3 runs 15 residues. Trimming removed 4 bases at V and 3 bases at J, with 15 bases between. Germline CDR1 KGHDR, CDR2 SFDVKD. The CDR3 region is CATSDPLTASYEQYF. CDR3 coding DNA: TGTGCCACCAGTGACCCTCTAACAGCTAGCTACGAGCAGTACTTC.